The T cell receptor (beta chain) under discussion was sequenced for a study of control samples from healthy donors and cancer patients. The data were produced by immunoSEQ multiplex PCR, yet TCRdb's version contains in-frame clones alone and is incomplete. The data show 130,000 or so clones, more than 80% seen once. Trimming removed 5 bases at V and 4 bases at J, with 15 bases between. The CDR3 runs to 14 residues. Germline CDR1 reads SSHAT; CDR2 reads FNYEAQ (reference sequence). Sequencing was performed on blood. The chain combines TRBV7-7 with TRBJ2-7; a weak D match, TRBD1 (5 bases). The TCR was taken from a man younger than 30 in good health. CDR3 residues: CASSPYGRTYEQYF. CDR3 DNA sequence: TGTGCCAGCAGCCCCTACGGACGGACATACGAGCAGTACTTC.